This T cell receptor beta chain was sequenced in a study of T cells expressing NK-cell markers. TCRdb reprocessed the 5' RACE reads, keeping one entry per CDR3 protein, no DNA. This listing includes about 260,000 distinct CDR3 sequences. Germline values: CDR1 MNHEY, CDR2 SVGEGT. This CDR3 has 15 residues. To note about this clonotype: Its antigen is currently unknown.

Study-wide results and limits: NKG2C+ dominant clonotypes from 5 to 7 donors made up roughly 1.0-7.0% of CD8+ T cells.

This TCR derives from a man younger than 30 in good health. The sample was blood T cells: a sorted CD56 or NKG2C T cell subset, CD4+ or CD8+ T cells, or bulk PBMC T cells (not recorded which). The chain carries TRBV6-2 or TRBV6-3 and TRBJ2-1; there is no DNA to check the TCRdb D call of TRBD1. The chain's CDR3 is CASSYSTSRVSEQFF.